This TCR beta chain was sequenced in a study of OX40 agonist ivuxolimab in advanced cancers. Study-level information: Aged roughly 23 to 80 with a mean of 60 years, they were about 80% male. Findings and limits, study-wide: CD8+ T cells (on average) carried more expanded clones than CD4+ T cells. There were also nonresponders showing low normalized T-cell clonal expansion. The investigators did not determine what antigen specificity the expanded peripheral T cells had.

Profiling relied on immunoSEQ multiplex PCR, and the TCRdb table lists in-frame clones only, not all of them. This sample has approximately 70,000 clones; 88% occur once, and the top ten carry 0.45% to 0.6%. From germline, CDR1 is SGHAT and CDR2 FQNNGV. The CDR3 runs to 14 residues. V shed 1 base and J shed 15 bases, with 19 bases lying between them. A note on this clone: Its antigen is undetermined.

The chain links TRBV11-2 to TRBJ2-1; TRBD1 is a possible D gene (7 bases). Sample: CD4+ or CD8+ T cells sorted from blood, taken in a trial of the OX40 agonist ivuxolimab. This receptor was obtained from an adult with an advanced solid tumor such as melanoma, head and neck, liver or kidney cancer. The CDR3 loop reads CASSLAQGGSGGFF. The CDR3 region has the DNA TGTGCCAGCAGCTTAGCCCAGGGGGGTAGTGGTGGGTTCTTC.